The 9 T cell receptor beta chains in this list originate from one sample, sequenced in a study of regulatory and conventional T cells in RAG deficiency. Blood CD4+ CD25-high CD127-low regulatory T cells supplied the genomic DNA template. Profiled with immunoSEQ multiplex PCR; TCRdb holds only in-frame clones, not every one. The table has about 420 clones, approximately 49% seen once. Sequencing was done on a sample of CD4+ Tregs sorted from blood. The receptors stem from a human donor with RAG deficiency presenting as severe combined immunodeficiency.

The genes are TRBV9 and TRBJ1-5; D perhaps matches TRBD1 (5 bases). Trimming took 0 bases from V and 7 from J, leaving 11 bases between them. The CDR3 is 14 amino acids. Germline V gene lookup returns CDR1 SGDLS and CDR2 YYNGEE. The chain's CDR3 is CASSVGRGGQPQHF. The CDR3 DNA sequence: TGTGCCAGCAGCGTAGGGAGGGGCGGACAGCCCCAGCATTTT.

For this clone: Mismatch with germline at one junction end may stem from a read error. The chain combines TRBV7-7 with TRBJ2-6; D unclear. The CDR3 spans 18 residues. Germline-derived CDR1 and CDR2 are SSHAT and FNYEAQ (reference sequence). DNA of the CDR3: TGTGCCAGCAGCCGGCGAGGTAAGTGCCACAAATCGGGCCAACGTCCTGACTTC. It is translated as CASSRRGKCHKSGQRPDF.

J is TRBJ1-2 and V is TRBV5-4, with D maybe TRBD1 (5 bases). The CDR3 runs to 13 residues. In germline, CDR1 is SGHNT, CDR2 YYREEE (reference sequence). Trimming took off 0 bases at V and 3 bases at J, with 6 bases between the two ends. The CDR3 loop reads CASSLARDYGYTF. Written as DNA, the CDR3 is TGTGCCAGCAGCTTGGCCAGGGACTATGGCTACACCTTC.

This clone has just one count. This chain joins TRBV7-5 and TRBJ2-2; the table names TRBD1, a call not compared with the DNA. TRBV7-5 is designated a pseudogene. The CDR3 sequence is 15 residues long. The CDR3 DNA reads as TGTGCCAGCAGCTTAGATAGCCCAGGGACCGGGGAGCTGTTTTTT. It yields the protein CASSLDSPGTGELFF.

By its share, this clone is large (0.1 to 1%). One end of the junction is discordant with germline, which a read error may explain. V and J are TRBV7-9 and TRBJ1-5, with 8 bases identical to TRBD1. CDR3 length: 18 amino acids. Germline V lookup: CDR1 SEHNR, CDR2 FQNEAQ (reference sequence). CDR3 nucleotides: TGTGCCAGCAGTTTAGGGACAGGCGAGTCCCCACGCAATCAGCCCCAGCATTTT. Residues: CASSLGTGESPRNQPQHF.

The gene calls are TRBV6-6 and TRBJ1-2; D is undetermined. CDR1 and CDR2 from the germline V gene are MNHNY and SVGAGI (reference sequence). The V gene lost 0 bases and the J gene lost 6 bases, with 8 bases spanning the gap. The CDR3 is 13 residues long. The CDR3 loop reads CASSYSGWDGYTF. CDR3 sequence (DNA): TGTGCCAGCAGTTACTCCGGGTGGGATGGCTACACCTTC.

By frequency in the sample, this clone is hyperexpanded. This chain uses TRBV7-3 with TRBJ1-2; 8 bases map to TRBD1. CDR3 length: 13 residues. Trimming took 2 bases from V and 4 from J; bases not matched to a gene: 0. Germline V gives CDR1 SGHTA, CDR2 FQGTGA. The CDR3 loop reads CASSLQGAYGYTF. For the CDR3, the DNA is TGTGCCAGCAGCTTACAGGGGGCCTATGGCTACACCTTC.

J is TRBJ1-6 and V is TRBV5-6, with unresolved D. Trimming pared 3 bases from V and 4 bases from J, leaving 5 bases between. The CDR3 runs 13 residues. Germline loops: CDR1 SGHDT, CDR2 YYEEEE. The CDR3 region has the DNA TGTGCCAGCAGCTGGCCTTATAATTCACCCCTCCACTTT. As protein: CASSWPYNSPLHF.

Turning to this clone: The germline gene is not matched at one end of the junction; a read error may be the cause. The rearrangement joins TRBV5-1 to TRBJ1-1; D gene uncertain. Germline V lookup: CDR1 SGHRS, CDR2 YFSETQ. The CDR3 spans 12 residues. The CDR3 protein is CVSSLGYTEAFF. In nucleotides, the CDR3 is TGCGTCAGCAGCTTGGGTTACACTGAAGCTTTCTTT.